The clone carrying this TCR beta chain was counted a few times. Investigators reverse transcribed all isolated RNA, so they sequenced expressed TCRB transcripts. Produced via immunoSEQ multiplex PCR; TCRdb's table is partial and in-frame only. The profile shows hundreds of thousands of clones, approximately 31% of them singletons. The sample comes from a study of beta chain features in type 1 diabetes. The CDR3 covers 15 residues. Germline V gene sequence: CDR1 SGHVS, CDR2 FQNEAQ. The V and J ends lost 4 bases and 4 bases, in that order; junction bases with no gene match: 9. The TCR sequence derives from a man aged 18 to 29 in good health. Material: naive CD4+ T cells from blood. The chain couples TRBV7-8 to TRBJ2-7; 8 bases fit TRBD2. The CDR3, as DNA: TGTGCCAGCAGCTCCTCTCAGCGGGGGAAGTACGAGCAGTACTTC. Its translation is CASSSSQRGKYEQYF.